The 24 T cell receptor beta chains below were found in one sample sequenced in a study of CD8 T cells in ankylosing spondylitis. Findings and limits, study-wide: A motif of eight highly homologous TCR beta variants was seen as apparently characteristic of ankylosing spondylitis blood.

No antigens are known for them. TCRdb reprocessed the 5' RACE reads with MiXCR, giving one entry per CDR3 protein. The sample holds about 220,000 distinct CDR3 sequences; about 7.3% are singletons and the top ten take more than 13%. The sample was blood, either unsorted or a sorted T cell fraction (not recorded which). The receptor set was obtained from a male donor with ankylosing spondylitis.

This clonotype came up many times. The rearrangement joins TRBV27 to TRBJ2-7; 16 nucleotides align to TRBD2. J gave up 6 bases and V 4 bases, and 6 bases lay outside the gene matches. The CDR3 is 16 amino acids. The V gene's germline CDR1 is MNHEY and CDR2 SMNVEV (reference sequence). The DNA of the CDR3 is TGTGCCAGCAGTTCCGGGACTAGCGGGAGGGCCGTCGAGCAGTACTTC. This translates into CASSSGTSGRAVEQYF.

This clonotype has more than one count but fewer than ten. This CDR3 reads CASSKRRVQPQHF. The CDR3 DNA follows: TGTGCCAGCAGCAAACGGCGGGTTCAGCCCCAGCATTTT. This rearrangement joins TRBV21-1 to TRBJ1-5. TRBV21-1 is classified as a pseudogene. This CDR3 has 13 residues.

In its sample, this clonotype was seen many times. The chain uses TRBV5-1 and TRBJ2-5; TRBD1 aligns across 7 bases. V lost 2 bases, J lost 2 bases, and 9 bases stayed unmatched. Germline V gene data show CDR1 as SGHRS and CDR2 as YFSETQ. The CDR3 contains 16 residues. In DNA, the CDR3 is TGCGCCAGCAGCTTTTTAGGACAGGACCTACAAGAGACCCAGTACTTC. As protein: CASSFLGQDLQETQYF. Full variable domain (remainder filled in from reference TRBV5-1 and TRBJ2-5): KAGVTQTPRYLIKTRGQQVTLSCSPISGHRSVSWYQQTPGQGLQFLFEYFSETQRNKGNFPGRFSGRQFSNSRSEMNVSTLELGDSALYLCASSFLGQDLQETQYFGPGTRLLVL.

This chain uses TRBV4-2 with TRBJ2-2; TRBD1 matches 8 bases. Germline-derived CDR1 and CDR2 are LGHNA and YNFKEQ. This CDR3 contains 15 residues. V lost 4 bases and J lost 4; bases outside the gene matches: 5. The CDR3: CASSPWTGTTGELFF. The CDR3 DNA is TGTGCCAGCAGCCCCTGGACAGGGACCACCGGGGAGCTGTTTTTT.

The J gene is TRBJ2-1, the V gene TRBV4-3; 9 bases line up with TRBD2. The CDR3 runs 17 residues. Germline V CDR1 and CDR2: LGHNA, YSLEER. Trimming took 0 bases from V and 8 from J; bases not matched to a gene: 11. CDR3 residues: CASSQDPGGRALDEQFF. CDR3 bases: TGCGCCAGCAGCCAAGATCCGGGCGGGAGGGCCCTCGATGAGCAGTTCTTC.

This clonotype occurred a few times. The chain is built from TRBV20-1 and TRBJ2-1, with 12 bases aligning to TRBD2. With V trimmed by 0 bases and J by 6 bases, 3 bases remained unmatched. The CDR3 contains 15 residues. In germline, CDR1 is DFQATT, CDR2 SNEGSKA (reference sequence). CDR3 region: CSARDLGLAGNEQFF. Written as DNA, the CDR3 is TGCAGTGCTAGAGATTTGGGACTAGCGGGCAATGAGCAGTTCTTC.

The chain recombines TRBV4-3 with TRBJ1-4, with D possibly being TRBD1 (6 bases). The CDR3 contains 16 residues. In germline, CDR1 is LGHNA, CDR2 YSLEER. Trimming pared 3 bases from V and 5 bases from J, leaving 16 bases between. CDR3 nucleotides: TGCGCCAGCAGCCACCCTCCGAGGGGACACAATGAAAAACTGTTTTTT. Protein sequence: CASSHPPRGHNEKLFF.

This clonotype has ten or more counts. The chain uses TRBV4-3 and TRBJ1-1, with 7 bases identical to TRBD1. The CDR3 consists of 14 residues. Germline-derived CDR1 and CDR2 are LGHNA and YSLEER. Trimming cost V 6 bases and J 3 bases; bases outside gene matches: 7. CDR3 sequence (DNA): TGCGCCAGCAGGCCGACAGGGTGGGACACTGAAGCTTTCTTT. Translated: CASRPTGWDTEAFF.

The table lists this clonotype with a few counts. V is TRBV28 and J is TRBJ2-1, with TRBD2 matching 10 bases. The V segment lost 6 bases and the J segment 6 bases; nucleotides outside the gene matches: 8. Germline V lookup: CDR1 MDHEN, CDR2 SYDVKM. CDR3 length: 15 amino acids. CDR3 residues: CASRLGLAGVNEQFF. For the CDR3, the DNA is TGTGCCAGCAGGCTGGGGCTAGCGGGGGTCAATGAGCAGTTCTTC.

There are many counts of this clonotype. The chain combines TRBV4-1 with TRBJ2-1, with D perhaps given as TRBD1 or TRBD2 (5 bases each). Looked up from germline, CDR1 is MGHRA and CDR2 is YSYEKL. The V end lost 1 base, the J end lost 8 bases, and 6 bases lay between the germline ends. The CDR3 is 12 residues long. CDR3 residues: CASSQGDDEQFF. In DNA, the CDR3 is TGCGCCAGCAGCCAAGGGGACGATGAGCAGTTCTTC.

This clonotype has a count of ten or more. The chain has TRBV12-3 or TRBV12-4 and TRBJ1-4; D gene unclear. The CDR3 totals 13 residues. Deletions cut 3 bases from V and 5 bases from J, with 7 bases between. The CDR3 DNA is TGTGCCAGCAGTTTTGTGAGGAATGAAAAACTGTTTTTT. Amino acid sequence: CASSFVRNEKLFF.

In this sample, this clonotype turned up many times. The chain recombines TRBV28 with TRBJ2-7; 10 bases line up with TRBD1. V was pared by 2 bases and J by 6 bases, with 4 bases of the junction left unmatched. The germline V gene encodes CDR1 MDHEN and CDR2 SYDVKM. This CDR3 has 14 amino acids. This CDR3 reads CASSLGTGDFEQYF. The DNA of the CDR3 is TGTGCCAGCAGTTTAGGGACAGGGGATTTCGAGCAGTACTTC.

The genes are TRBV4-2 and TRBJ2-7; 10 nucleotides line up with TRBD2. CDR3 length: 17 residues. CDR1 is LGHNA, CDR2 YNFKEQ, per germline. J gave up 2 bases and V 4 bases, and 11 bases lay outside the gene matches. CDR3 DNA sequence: TGTGCCAGCAGCCTTCTGAAGGGGACTAGCGATCCCTACGAGCAGTACTTC. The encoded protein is CASSLLKGTSDPYEQYF.

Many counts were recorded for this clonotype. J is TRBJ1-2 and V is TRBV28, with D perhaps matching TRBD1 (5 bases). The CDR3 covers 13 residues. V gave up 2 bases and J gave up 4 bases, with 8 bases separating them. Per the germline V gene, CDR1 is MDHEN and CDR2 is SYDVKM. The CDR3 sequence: CASSLRQIYGYTF. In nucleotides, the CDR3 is TGTGCCAGCAGTTTAAGACAGATCTATGGCTACACCTTC.

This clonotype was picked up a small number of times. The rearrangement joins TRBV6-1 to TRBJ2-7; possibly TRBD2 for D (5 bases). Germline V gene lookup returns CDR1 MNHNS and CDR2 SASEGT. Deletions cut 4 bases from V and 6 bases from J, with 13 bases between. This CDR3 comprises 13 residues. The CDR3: CASSGTSRGEQYF. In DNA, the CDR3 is TGTGCCAGCAGTGGGACCTCCCGGGGCGAGCAGTACTTC.

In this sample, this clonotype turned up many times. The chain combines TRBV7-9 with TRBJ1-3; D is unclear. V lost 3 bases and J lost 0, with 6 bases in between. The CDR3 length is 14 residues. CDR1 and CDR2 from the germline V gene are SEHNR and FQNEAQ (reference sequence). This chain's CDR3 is CASSFRNSGNTIYF. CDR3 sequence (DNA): TGTGCCAGCAGCTTTCGGAACTCTGGAAACACCATATATTTT.

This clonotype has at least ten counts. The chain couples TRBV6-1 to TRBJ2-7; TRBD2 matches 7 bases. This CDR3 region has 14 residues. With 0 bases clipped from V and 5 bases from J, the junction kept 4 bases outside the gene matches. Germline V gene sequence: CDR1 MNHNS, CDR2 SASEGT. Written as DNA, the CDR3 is TGTGCCAGCAGTGAAGCGGGAGGGCCCCACGAGCAGTACTTC. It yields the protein CASSEAGGPHEQYF.

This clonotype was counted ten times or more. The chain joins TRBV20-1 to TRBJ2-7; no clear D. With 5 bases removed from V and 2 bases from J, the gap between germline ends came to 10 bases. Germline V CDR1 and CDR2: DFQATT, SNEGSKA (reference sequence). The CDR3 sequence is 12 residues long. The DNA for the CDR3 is TGCAGTGCTCAAGAGAAGGCCTACGAGCAGTACTTC. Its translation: CSAQEKAYEQYF.

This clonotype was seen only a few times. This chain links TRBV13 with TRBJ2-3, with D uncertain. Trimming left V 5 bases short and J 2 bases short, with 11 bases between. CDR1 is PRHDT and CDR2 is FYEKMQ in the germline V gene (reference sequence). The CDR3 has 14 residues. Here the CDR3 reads CASSLRTDTDTQYF. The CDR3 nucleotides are TGTGCCAGCAGCCTCCGGACGGACACAGATACGCAGTATTTT. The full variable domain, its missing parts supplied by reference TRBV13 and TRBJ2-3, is AAGVIQSPRHLIKEKRETATLKCYPIPRHDTVYWYQQGPGQDPQFLISFYEKMQSDKGSIPDRFSAQQFSDYHSELNMSSLELGDSALYFCASSLRTDTDTQYFGPGTRLTVL.

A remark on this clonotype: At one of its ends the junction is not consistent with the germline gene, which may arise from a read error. This CDR3 reads CTSSLARFSGRHYNEQFF. The CDR3 bases are TGTACCAGCAGTTTGGCCCGGTTTAGCGGGAGACATTACAATGAGCAGTTCTTC. The gene calls are TRBV12-3 or TRBV12-4 and TRBJ2-1; TRBD2 matches 9 bases. There are 18 residues in the CDR3.

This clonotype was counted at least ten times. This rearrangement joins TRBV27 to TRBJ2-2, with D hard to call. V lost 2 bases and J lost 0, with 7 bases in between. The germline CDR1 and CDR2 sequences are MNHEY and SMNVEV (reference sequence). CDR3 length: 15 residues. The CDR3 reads CASSLTATNTGELFF. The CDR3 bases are TGTGCCAGCAGTTTAACGGCTACGAACACCGGGGAGCTGTTTTTT.

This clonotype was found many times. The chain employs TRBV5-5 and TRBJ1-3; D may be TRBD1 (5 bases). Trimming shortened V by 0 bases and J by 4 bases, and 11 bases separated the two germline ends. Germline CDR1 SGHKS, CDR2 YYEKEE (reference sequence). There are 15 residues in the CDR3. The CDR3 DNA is TGTGCCAGCAGCTTGGTAGACAGAGGAGGAAACACCATATATTTT. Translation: CASSLVDRGGNTIYF. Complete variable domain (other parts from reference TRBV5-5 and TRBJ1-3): DAGVTQSPTHLIKTRGQQVTLRCSPISGHKSVSWYQQVLGQGPQFIFQYYEKEERGRGNFPDRFSARQFPNYSSELNVNALLLGDSALYLCASSLVDRGGNTIYFGEGSWLTVV.

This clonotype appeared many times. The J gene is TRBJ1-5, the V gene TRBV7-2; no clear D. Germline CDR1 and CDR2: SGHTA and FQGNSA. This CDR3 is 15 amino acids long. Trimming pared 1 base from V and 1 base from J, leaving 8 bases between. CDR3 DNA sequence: TGTGCCAGCAGCTTAGACCATACAAGCAATCAGCCCCAGCATTTT. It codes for CASSLDHTSNQPQHF.

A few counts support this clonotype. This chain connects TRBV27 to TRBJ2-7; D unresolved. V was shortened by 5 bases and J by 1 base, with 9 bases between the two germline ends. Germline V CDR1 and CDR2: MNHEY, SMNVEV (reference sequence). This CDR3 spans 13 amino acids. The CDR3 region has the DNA TGTGCCAGCAGTACCTCCGATTCCTACGAGCAGTACTTC. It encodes CASSTSDSYEQYF.